A single sample is the source of the 26 T cell receptor beta chains below, sequenced in a study of PD-1 blockade in classical Hodgkin lymphoma. TCRdb keeps only in-frame clones here, not all; method: immunoSEQ multiplex PCR. The table has tens of thousands of clones, approximately 65% seen once. As to time point: cycle 4 day 1 (C4D1), after five to seven weeks of nivolumab. Every single patient, without exception, relapsed after autologous stem cell transplantation, and brentuximab vedotin exposure varied. Isolation of CD4+ T cells from thawed PBMCs was performed by magnetic negative selection. The sequencing here drew on CD4+ T cells from blood, taken before the fourth cycle of nivolumab. These receptors were collected from a human donor with classical Hodgkin lymphoma.

The gene calls are TRBV10-3 and TRBJ1-1, with D possibly TRBD1 on 6 matching bases. The germline CDR1 and CDR2 sequences are ENHRY and SYGVKD. The CDR3 has 15 residues. V was clipped by 6 bases and J by 2 bases, with 16 bases between them. This CDR3 is CAIRKQGLDNTEAFF. In DNA, the CDR3 is TGTGCCATCAGGAAACAGGGTCTCGATAACACTGAAGCTTTCTTT.

This clone was found once. The V call is TRBV6-5, the J call TRBJ2-2; D uncertain. Trimming took off 2 bases at V and 1 base at J, with 5 bases between the two ends. Germline CDR1 and CDR2: MNHEY and SVGAGI. The CDR3 sequence is 14 residues long. CDR3 sequence (DNA): TGTGCCAGCAGTTACAACAGGAACACCGGGGAGCTGTTTTTT. It yields the protein CASSYNRNTGELFF.

The chain has TRBV5-6 and TRBJ1-2, with D perhaps TRBD1 (5 bases). Germline lookup yields CDR1 SGHDT and CDR2 YYEEEE. The CDR3 spans 17 residues. The V and J ends lost 0 bases and 0 bases respectively, with 15 bases between them. Here the CDR3 DNA reads TGTGCCAGCAGCTTGGCATTGCAGGGCCTAGCTAACTATGGCTACACCTTC. The encoded protein is CASSLALQGLANYGYTF.

The chain uses TRBV6-1 and TRBJ2-4, with D perhaps being TRBD1 or TRBD2 (5 bases each). The V and J ends lost 10 bases and 3 bases respectively, with 19 bases between them. Germline V gives CDR1 MNHNS, CDR2 SASEGT. This CDR3 is built from 15 residues. This CDR3 is CATTRSGASKNIQYF. CDR3 nucleotide sequence: TGTGCCACCACAAGGTCCGGGGCAAGCAAAAACATTCAGTACTTC.

This chain joins TRBV6-5 and TRBJ2-1; TRBD1 is a possible D gene (5 bases). Germline-derived CDR1 and CDR2 are MNHEY and SVGAGI. The V end was cut by 0 bases, the J end by 10 bases, with 10 bases between. The CDR3 loop spans 13 amino acids. CDR3 in amino acids: CASSYSSNREQFF. The DNA for the CDR3 is TGTGCCAGCAGTTACTCGAGTAACAGGGAGCAGTTCTTC.

The CDR3 coding sequence is TGCGCCAGCAGCTTGCAGTCAGGGGGCCAGTCACCCCTCCACTTT. Translating it yields CASSLQSGGQSPLHF. The chain couples TRBV5-1 to TRBJ1-6; 8 bases are a match to TRBD1. Trimming removed 1 base from V and 10 bases from J; junction bases left unmatched: 7. Germline loops: CDR1 SGHRS, CDR2 YFSETQ. The length of the CDR3 is 15 residues.

This chain connects TRBV28 to TRBJ1-3, with unresolved D. The CDR3 is 14 residues long. Trimming shortened V by 1 base and J by 2 bases, and 6 bases separated the two germline ends. Germline CDR1 MDHEN, CDR2 SYDVKM. The CDR3 reads CASSLSGAGNTIYF. Here the CDR3 DNA reads TGTGCCAGCAGTTTATCTGGGGCTGGAAACACCATATATTTT.

This chain joins TRBV28 and TRBJ2-7; D uncertain. CDR1 is MDHEN and CDR2 is SYDVKM in the germline V gene. The CDR3 is 12 amino acids. Trimming took off 1 base at V and 4 bases at J, with 5 bases between the two ends. The CDR3 coding sequence is TGTGCCAGCAGTTTATACGTATACGAGCAGTACTTC. Translated: CASSLYVYEQYF.

The rearrangement links TRBV4-3 to TRBJ2-7, with D uncertain. This CDR3 contains 17 residues. V dropped 0 bases and J dropped 5 bases, with 20 bases sitting between them. Germline lookup yields CDR1 LGHNA and CDR2 YSLEER. The CDR3 protein is CASSQDVGFRVRNEQYF. DNA of the CDR3: TGCGCCAGCAGCCAAGATGTCGGCTTTAGGGTGCGGAACGAGCAGTACTTC.

The chain recombines TRBV5-4 with TRBJ1-6; 10 nucleotides match TRBD1. This CDR3 comprises 16 residues. V lost 3 bases, J lost 4 bases, and 4 bases stayed unmatched. Germline CDR1 is SGHNT and CDR2 is YYREEE (reference sequence). CDR3 sequence reads: CASSWGDRGYNSPLHF. The CDR3 DNA is TGTGCCAGCAGCTGGGGGGACAGGGGATATAATTCACCCCTCCACTTT.

The table lists this clone with a few counts. The chain's CDR3 is CASGQWGNYGYTF. CDR3 DNA sequence: TGTGCCAGCGGCCAGTGGGGCAACTATGGCTACACCTTC. This rearrangement joins TRBV2 to TRBJ1-2; D may be TRBD1 (5 bases). Trimming cost V 8 bases and J 2 bases, with 12 bases left between them. The V gene's germline CDR1 is SNHLY and CDR2 FYNNEI. CDR3 length: 13 residues.

J is TRBJ2-7 and V is TRBV28; possible D gene TRBD2, 5 bases. Per the germline V gene, CDR1 is MDHEN and CDR2 is SYDVKM. CDR3 length: 14 amino acids. The V end lost 2 bases, the J end lost 12 bases, and 20 bases lay between the germline ends. The CDR3 loop reads CASSLGVGFASGYF. Written as DNA, the CDR3 is TGTGCCAGCAGTTTAGGGGTCGGTTTTGCCAGCGGGTACTTC. The variable domain in full, with the rest retrieved from reference TRBV28 and TRBJ2-7, is DVKVTQSSRYLVKRTGEKVFLECVQDMDHENMFWYRQDPGLGLRLIYFSYDVKMKEKGDIPEGYSVSREKKERFSLILESASTNQTSMYLCASSLGVGFASGYFGPGTRLTVT.

This chain uses TRBV4-3 with TRBJ2-1; D unclear. Germline lookup yields CDR1 LGHNA and CDR2 YSLEER. With 0 bases removed from V and 9 bases from J, the gap between germline ends came to 12 bases. The CDR3 extends over 14 amino acids. Here the CDR3 reads CASSQESHGIEQFF. The CDR3 DNA reads as TGCGCCAGCAGCCAAGAAAGTCATGGCATTGAGCAGTTCTTC.

The chain links TRBV4-1 to TRBJ1-4; 7 nucleotides match TRBD1. The V gene end was trimmed by 2 bases and the J gene end by 7 bases; junction bases not matched to a gene: 7. CDR1 MGHRA and CDR2 YSYEKL come from the germline V gene. CDR3 length: 15 amino acids. The CDR3 nucleotides read TGCGCCAGCAGCCAACCCGACAGGGTAACTGAAAAACTGTTTTTT. Translation: CASSQPDRVTEKLFF.

The chain has TRBV7-2 and TRBJ2-3; the match to TRBD2 covers 7 bases. The V gene's germline CDR1 is SGHTA and CDR2 FQGNSA. Germline trimming cut 7 bases from V and 0 bases from J; bases unmatched to any gene: 7. CDR3 length equals 15 residues. This CDR3 reads CASTPAGTSTDTQYF. Written as DNA, the CDR3 is TGTGCCAGCACCCCAGCGGGGACTAGCACAGATACGCAGTATTTT.

This clone turned up a few times. V is TRBV2 and J is TRBJ2-7; D possibly corresponds to TRBD1 (6 bases). Germline assignment: CDR1 SNHLY and CDR2 FYNNEI. V lost 7 bases, J lost 5 bases, and 18 bases lay in between. The CDR3 covers 14 residues. CDR3 DNA: TGTGCCAGCAATCCTTTCAGGGGCGAAGACGAGCAGTACTTC. Translation gives CASNPFRGEDEQYF. Supplemented by reference TRBV2 and TRBJ2-7, the full variable domain reads EPEVTQTPSHQVTQMGQEVILRCVPISNHLYFYWYRQILGQKVEFLVSFYNNEISEKSEIFDDQFSVERPDGSNFTLKIRSTKLEDSAMYFCASNPFRGEDEQYFGPGTRLTVT.

This chain joins TRBV6-5 and TRBJ2-1, with TRBD1 matching 7 bases. J lost 0 bases, V lost 2 bases, and 4 bases had no gene match. This CDR3 is built from 16 residues. The germline V gene has CDR1 MNHEY and CDR2 SVGAGI. The DNA for the CDR3 is TGTGCCAGCAGTTACATACAGGGGAGCTCCTACAATGAGCAGTTCTTC. Its translation: CASSYIQGSSYNEQFF.

This chain links TRBV6-4 with TRBJ2-2, with TRBD1 identical over 7 bases. Per the germline V gene, CDR1 is MRHNA and CDR2 is SNTAGT. This CDR3 has 15 residues. Germline trimming cut 0 bases from V and 6 bases from J; bases unmatched to any gene: 4. The CDR3 region has the DNA TGTGCCAGCAGTGACTCCGACAGGGCTCCCGGGGAGCTGTTTTTT. The encoded protein is CASSDSDRAPGELFF.

The chain links TRBV7-2 to TRBJ2-2, with a weak D call TRBD1 (7 bases). CDR3 length equals 16 residues. In germline, CDR1 is SGHTA, CDR2 FQGNSA. Trimming took 4 bases from V and 1 from J, leaving 13 bases between them. CDR3 residues: CASSSPQGGNTGELFF. The CDR3 DNA sequence: TGTGCCAGCAGCTCACCCCAGGGGGGGAACACCGGGGAGCTGTTTTTT. The full variable domain, its missing parts supplied by reference TRBV7-2 and TRBJ2-2, is GAGVSQSPSNKVTEKGKDVELRCDPISGHTALYWYRQSLGQGLEFLIYFQGNSAPDKSGLPSDRFSAERTGGSVSTLTIQRTQQEDSAVYLCASSSPQGGNTGELFFGEGSRLTVL.

The chain combines TRBV18 with TRBJ1-2; 7 bases align to TRBD1. The CDR3 extends over 11 amino acids. The V gene end was trimmed by 6 bases and the J gene end by 6 bases; junction bases not matched to a gene: 1. The germline CDR1 and CDR2 sequences are KGHSH and LQKENI. CDR3 sequence: CASSDRDGYTF. The DNA of the CDR3 is TGTGCCAGCTCTGACAGGGATGGCTACACCTTC.

The J gene is TRBJ2-5, the V gene TRBV11-2, with D tentatively TRBD2 (5 bases). Trimming left V 1 base short and J 5 bases short, with 8 bases between. The CDR3 contains 13 residues. Germline V lookup: CDR1 SGHAT, CDR2 FQNNGV. The CDR3 sequence: CASSLGWEETQYF. In nucleotides, the CDR3 is TGTGCCAGCAGCTTAGGCTGGGAGGAGACCCAGTACTTC.

This clone was recorded a few times. This chain connects TRBV6-5 to TRBJ1-2, with TRBD1 matching over 9 bases. The CDR3 length is 16 residues. Germline loops: CDR1 MNHEY, CDR2 SVGAGI. V was pared by 4 bases and J by 1 base, with 7 bases of the junction left unmatched. The CDR3: CASSSPWGQGNYGYTF. CDR3 DNA sequence: TGTGCCAGCAGTTCCCCTTGGGGACAGGGTAACTATGGCTACACCTTC.

The genes are TRBV19 and TRBJ2-6; a possible D gene is TRBD2 (7 bases). Germline values: CDR1 LNHDA, CDR2 SQIVND (reference sequence). V lost 5 bases to trimming and J lost 2 bases, with 16 bases between them. The CDR3 length is 17 residues. The DNA of the CDR3 is TGTGCCAGTAGTTCTCTTACGGGGGGCGCTGGGGCCAACGTCCTGACTTTC. Translating it yields CASSSLTGGAGANVLTF.

This clone occurred once. The J gene is TRBJ2-3, the V gene TRBV5-1, with 11 bases matching TRBD2. Trimming removed 4 bases from V and 0 bases from J; junction bases left unmatched: 4. CDR3 length equals 16 residues. CDR1 and CDR2 from the germline V gene are SGHRS and YFSETQ. CDR3 in DNA: TGCGCCAGCAGCGAACTAGCGGGGGTTAGCACAGATACGCAGTATTTT. It yields the protein CASSELAGVSTDTQYF.

The V gene is TRBV5-6, the J gene TRBJ2-3; D possibly corresponds to TRBD1 (5 bases). The CDR3 is made up of 15 amino acids. V gave up 4 bases and J gave up 4 bases, with 16 bases separating them. Germline V gives CDR1 SGHDT, CDR2 YYEEEE. CDR3 coding DNA: TGTGCCAGCAGCGATCAGGGCGTCCGGGCAGATACGCAGTATTTT. As protein: CASSDQGVRADTQYF.

A few counts support this clone. This chain uses TRBV6-5 with TRBJ1-5; 7 bases line up with TRBD1. The length of the CDR3 is 13 residues. Germline trimming cut 5 bases from V and 6 bases from J; bases unmatched to any gene: 4. CDR1 and CDR2 from the germline V gene are MNHEY and SVGAGI. The CDR3 DNA reads TGTGCCAGCAGTGAGGCAGGGGGTCAGCCCCAGCATTTT. Translated: CASSEAGGQPQHF.